This TCR beta chain derives from a study of blood T cell repertoires in COVID-19. Unmatched junction bases numbered 1, after V lost 1 base and J lost 1 base. The CDR3 extends over 15 amino acids. Germline CDR1 and CDR2: LNHDA and SQIVND (reference sequence). The method was immunoSEQ multiplex PCR; TCRdb's version includes in-frame clones alone and lacks a portion of them. Here the sample spans roughly 200,000 clones, 87% being singletons. This clone was seen just once. The receptor's source is a man between 18 and 29 years old with acute COVID-19. The V call is TRBV19, the J call TRBJ2-5; 9 bases line up with TRBD1. The sequenced sample consisted of PBMCs or T cells enriched from blood (not recorded which). CDR3 nucleotides: TGTGCCAGTAGTATAGTGGACAGGGGCCAAGAGACCCAGTACTTC. Protein sequence: CASSIVDRGQETQYF.